This T cell receptor beta chain was identified during a study of blood T cells in healthy people across ages. This clonotype occurred a few times. Then a second PCR, running roughly 7 to 11 cycles, was carried out with a sample-barcoded 5' primer and a J-beta primer mix. MiXCR was run by TCRdb on the 5' RACE reads, yielding one entry per CDR3 protein. The sample gives some 880,000 distinct CDR3 sequences, around 36% of which show up once; 10% to 15% is in the top ten. Looked up from germline, CDR1 is SEHNR and CDR2 is FQNEAQ (reference sequence). This CDR3 comprises 17 residues. Trimming took off 5 bases at V and 0 bases at J, with 14 bases between the two ends. Samples each had at least 6 micrograms of total RNA extracted.

The sequenced material came from blood. This sequence joins TRBV7-9 and TRBJ2-6; unclear D gene. This sequence originates from a man between 18 and 35 years old in good health. In nucleotides, the CDR3 is TGTGCCAGCAGCCTTCCCACAGTGTTCTCTGGGGCCAACGTCCTGACTTTC. Translated: CASSLPTVFSGANVLTF.